A selection of T cell receptor beta chains follows, all from one sample in a study of follicular helper T cells after annual influenza vaccination. Profiled with immunoSEQ multiplex PCR; TCRdb holds only in-frame clones, not every one. The sample holds 9,800 or so clones, about 80% seen once. Sample: CXCR5- memory CD4+ T cells sorted from blood, taken 7 days after influenza vaccination. These receptors came from an adult who received the influenza vaccine. Each CDR3 is given with its conserved first and last residue. The D gene is left open where the match is weak. Where a row states a size, it is once, few, many or the class of an expanded clone; other rows omit it.

d_gene	v_gene	j_gene	abundance	CDR3aa	CDR3nt
-	TRBV7-2	TRBJ2-1	-	CASSLALRGRASHNEQFF	TGTGCCAGCAGCTTAGCGCTAAGGGGAAGAGCATCCCACAATGAGCAGTTCTTC
-	TRBV4-1	TRBJ2-2	few	CASSQLDLSNTGELFF	TGCGCCAGCAGCCAATTGGATTTGTCGAACACCGGGGAGCTGTTTTTT
TRBD1	TRBV7-9	TRBJ1-1	-	CASSTWTGSLNTEAFF	TGTGCCAGCAGCACGTGGACAGGGAGCTTGAACACTGAAGCTTTCTTT
-	TRBV19	TRBJ2-5	-	CASSRTDRETQYF	TGTGCCAGTAGTCGGACAGATAGAGAGACCCAGTACTTC
-	TRBV10-3	TRBJ2-3	-	CAISGADTQYF	TGTGCCATCTCGGGGGCAGATACGCAGTATTTT
TRBD1	TRBV19	TRBJ1-6	-	CASRDRGDNSPLHF	TGTGCCAGTCGCGACAGGGGAGATAATTCACCCCTCCACTTT
-	TRBV20-1	TRBJ2-7	-	CSAALGYEQYF	TGCAGTGCAGCCTTAGGTTACGAGCAGTACTTC
TRBD1	TRBV7-6	TRBJ2-3	-	CASSLDRGRADTQYF	TGTGCCAGCAGCTTAGACAGGGGGCGAGCAGATACGCAGTATTTT
-	TRBV5-4	TRBJ2-2	-	CASSLGSTPTGELFF	TGTGCCAGCAGCTTAGGTAGCACCCCCACCGGGGAGCTGTTTTTT
-	TRBV19	TRBJ1-1	-	CASSLTGGGTEAFF	TGTGCCAGTAGTCTAACGGGGGGAGGGACTGAAGCTTTCTTT
TRBD1	TRBV5-4	TRBJ2-7	few	CASSTRTGAMKEQYF	TGTGCCAGCAGCACTAGGACAGGGGCGATGAAGGAGCAGTACTTC
-	TRBV4-1	TRBJ1-5	-	CASSHSAGVGLKGQPQHF	TGCGCCAGCAGCCACTCCGCCGGCGTAGGTTTAAAGGGTCAGCCCCAGCATTTT
-	TRBV6-5	TRBJ1-6	few	CASTGRDSPLHF	TGTGCCTCCACAGGGAGGGATTCACCCCTCCACTTT
-	TRBV18	TRBJ1-1	-	CASSPRRGGTEAFF	TGTGCCAGCTCACCACGGCGGGGAGGCACTGAAGCTTTCTTT
TRBD2	TRBV29-1	TRBJ2-1	-	CSATRGGYNEQFF	TGCAGCGCGACCCGGGGGGGGTACAATGAGCAGTTCTTC
-	TRBV10-3	TRBJ2-3	-	CAISEYEHADTQYF	TGTGCCATCAGTGAGTATGAGCACGCAGATACGCAGTATTTT
-	TRBV18	TRBJ1-1	few	CASSPDYQRNTEAFF	TGTGCCAGCTCACCAGATTATCAGAGGAACACTGAAGCTTTCTTT
-	TRBV2	TRBJ1-1	-	CASSDSWFQSNTEAFF	TGTGCCAGCAGTGATTCGTGGTTCCAATCGAACACTGAAGCTTTCTTT
-	TRBV7-2	TRBJ2-2	-	CASSTRENTGELFF	TGTGCCAGCAGCACCCGGGAGAACACCGGGGAGCTGTTTTTT
-	TRBV14	TRBJ2-2	few	CASSLRSSTGELFF	TGTGCCAGCAGCCTCAGGTCTTCCACCGGGGAGCTGTTTTTT
-	TRBV2	TRBJ1-1	few	CASSEGGHTEAFF	TGTGCCAGCAGTGAGGGGGGACACACTGAAGCTTTCTTT
TRBD1	TRBV5-8	TRBJ2-5	-	CASSPFGLQGKETQYF	TGTGCCAGCAGCCCTTTTGGGTTACAGGGGAAAGAGACCCAGTACTTC
TRBD1	TRBV12-5	TRBJ1-6	-	CASGFGTGRSPLHF	TGTGCTAGTGGTTTCGGGACAGGGCGTTCACCCCTCCACTTT
-	TRBV21-1	TRBJ1-5	-	CASSPRGGHYSNQPQHF	TGTGCCAGCAGCCCAAGAGGGGGACATTATAGCAATCAGCCCCAGCATTTT
-	TRBV9	TRBJ2-5	-	CASSVDQGTETQYF	TGTGCCAGCAGCGTAGATCAGGGTACAGAGACCCAGTACTTC
-	TRBV25-1	TRBJ1-1	-	CASSVRGAGTEAFF	TGTGCCAGCAGTGTTCGGGGGGCCGGGACTGAAGCTTTCTTT
-	TRBV19	TRBJ2-3	once	CASSQGGLGRDTQYF	TGTGCCAGCTCGCAGGGAGGTTTGGGCCGGGATACGCAGTATTTT
-	TRBV7-9	TRBJ1-2	-	CAIGGGRGGYTF	TGTGCCATTGGAGGGGGGCGCGGAGGCTACACCTTC
-	TRBV4-2	TRBJ1-1	-	CASSQEIPTGRGRAFF	TGTGCCAGCAGCCAAGAGATTCCCACAGGGAGGGGACGGGCTTTCTTT